The 8 T cell receptor beta chains below were found in one sample sequenced in a study of T cell repertoires in cytomegalovirus infection. Antigens of these TCRs are unknown. Each CDR3 protein gets one entry after TCRdb re-called the reads with MiXCR. The table has about 900,000 distinct CDR3 sequences, approximately 31% seen once. Here the sequenced sample was cultured CD8+ T cells from PBMCs, taken from culture after CMV antigen stimulation. The receptors here all came from a human donor in good health (CMV status not recorded). Some clones in this sample may be carry-over from other donors' samples.

Details on this clonotype: A read error may account for a junction end that differs from germline. The rearrangement joins TRBV7-9 to TRBJ2-1; 10 nucleotides agree with TRBD1. Germline CDR1 reads SEHNR; CDR2 reads FQNEAQ (reference sequence). This CDR3 region has 17 residues. The CDR3 spells CVSSVRDRGKIGNEQFF. Written as DNA, the CDR3 is TGTGTCAGCAGCGTCCGGGACAGGGGAAAAATTGGCAATGAGCAGTTCTTC.

This clonotype was detected once. The chain has TRBV20-1 and TRBJ2-3, with 8 nucleotides matching TRBD2. This CDR3 contains 15 residues. The germline V gene has CDR1 DFQATT and CDR2 SNEGSKA (reference sequence). The V segment lost 5 bases and the J segment 0 bases; nucleotides outside the gene matches: 7. CDR3 coding DNA: TGCAGTGCTTGTCTAGGACTAGCTAGCACAGATACGCAGTATTTT. Its translation is CSACLGLASTDTQYF.

This clonotype was found a few times. The rearrangement links TRBV7-2 to TRBJ2-7; D tentatively reads TRBD1 or TRBD2 (5 bases each). Germline CDR1 is SGHTA and CDR2 is FQGNSA. The V end was cut by 4 bases, the J end by 7 bases, with 14 bases between. This CDR3 is 13 amino acids long. The CDR3 nucleotides read TGTGCCAGCAGCTGGTCCGGGACGGGGGAGCAGTACTTC. This translates into CASSWSGTGEQYF.

V gene TRBV19 combines with J gene TRBJ2-2; D remains ambiguous. This CDR3 has 12 amino acids. CDR1 is LNHDA, CDR2 SQIVND, per germline (reference sequence). Trimming removed 7 bases at V and 4 bases at J, with 7 bases between. The CDR3 sequence is CASNIVTGELFF. As DNA, the CDR3 is TGTGCCAGTAATATCGTCACCGGGGAGCTGTTTTTT.

Many counts were recorded for this clonotype. This chain links TRBV7-8 with TRBJ2-3; TRBD2 matches 13 bases. The CDR3 has 15 amino acids. After removal of 5 bases from V and 4 bases from J, the junction contained 3 bases not matched to a gene. Germline CDR1 and CDR2: SGHVS and FQNEAQ. The CDR3 spells CASSPLAGGADTQYF. Here the CDR3 DNA reads TGTGCCAGCAGCCCACTAGCGGGGGGGGCAGATACGCAGTATTTT.

Concerning this clonotype: A read error may be the cause here, since a much bigger clone is one base away. The V call is TRBV12-3 or TRBV12-4, the J call TRBJ2-7; TRBD1 aligns across 7 bases. This CDR3 has 17 residues. V was pared by 5 bases and J by 0 bases, with 13 bases of the junction left unmatched. CDR3 protein: CASSLQGQILTSYEQYV. The CDR3 DNA is TGTGCCAGCAGTCTACAGGGACAGATCCTAACCTCCTACGAGCAGTACGTC.

This clonotype was observed many times. CDR3 DNA: TGTGCCAGCAGTCCCGGACGGATTGAAAAACTGTTTTTT. The encoded protein is CASSPGRIEKLFF. The chain is built from TRBV7-8 and TRBJ1-4; D gene unclear. The germline V and J ends were trimmed by 6 bases and 7 bases, with 12 bases remaining between them. Germline CDR1 is SGHVS and CDR2 is FQNEAQ. CDR3 length equals 13 residues.

This clonotype was detected only once. J is TRBJ2-1 and V is TRBV27, with 13 bases aligning to TRBD2. V shed 5 bases and J 10 bases; nucleotides not matched to a gene: 8. The CDR3 has 15 residues. Germline V gene data show CDR1 as MNHEY and CDR2 as SMNVEV (reference sequence). CDR3 coding DNA: TGTGCCAGCAGTCCATGGACTAGCGGGGGCAAGGAGCAGTTCTTC. This codes for CASSPWTSGGKEQFF.